This T cell receptor (beta chain) is from a study of T cell changes during pregnancy in multiple sclerosis. Using immunoSEQ multiplex PCR, the repertoire was profiled, and TCRdb retains in-frame clones only, with some absent. The data contain 91,000 or so clones, 90% to 95% of them seen just once; the ten biggest clones take up 0.99%. This CDR3 has 15 residues. From germline, CDR1 is LNHDA and CDR2 SQIVND (reference sequence). The ends were cut back, 6 bases at V and 1 base at J, with 13 bases in the middle. This TCR was recovered from a female donor with multiple sclerosis, enrolled in a pregnancy study. This chain uses TRBV19 with TRBJ1-3, with a tentative D call TRBD1 (6 bases). Source: peripheral blood, taken after pregnancy. This chain's CDR3 is CASRLQGASGNTIYF. CDR3 sequence (DNA): TGTGCCAGTAGGCTACAGGGCGCTTCTGGAAACACCATATATTTT.